Listed here are 15 T cell receptor beta chains from one sample, sequenced in a study of post-analysis software for immune sequencing data. Regarding the study as a whole: TRBV5-6, TRBV5-1 and TRBV20-1 belonged to a set of five TRBV segments that were more frequent in patients than controls.

Unique molecular identifiers tagged the TCR beta cDNA libraries. TCRdb recomputed calls from the PCR reads with MiXCR, one row per CDR3 protein. The table shows roughly 400,000 distinct CDR3 sequences, with roughly 38% occurring only once. No antigen has been identified for these receptors. The source material was blood. Receptors were obtained from a girl aged 2-10 years with multiple sclerosis.

This clonotype was picked up a small number of times. This chain uses TRBV20-1 with TRBJ2-7; the D gene is possibly TRBD1 (5 bases). V was trimmed by 8 bases and J by 0 bases, leaving 17 bases between them. Per the germline V gene, CDR1 is DFQATT and CDR2 is SNEGSKA (reference sequence). This CDR3 is built from 14 residues. In nucleotides, the CDR3 is TGCAGTATGCTGCTCAGGGCCGACTCCTACGAGCAGTACTTC. Translated, it gives CSMLLRADSYEQYF.

This clonotype has only a few counts. This chain links TRBV18 with TRBJ2-1; 7 bases are shared with TRBD1. The CDR3 sequence is 14 residues long. The germline CDR1 and CDR2 sequences are KGHSH and LQKENI. V shed 2 bases, J shed 6 bases, and the junction held 4 bases outside the gene matches. The CDR3 sequence: CASSPWAGGNEQFF. In DNA, the CDR3 is TGTGCCAGCTCACCATGGGCAGGGGGCAATGAGCAGTTCTTC.

The rearrangement links TRBV5-1 to TRBJ1-1; 7 bases are a match to TRBD1. The CDR3 has 17 residues. V trimming: 0 bases; J trimming: 0 bases; junction bases outside the gene matches: 8. In germline, CDR1 is SGHRS, CDR2 YFSETQ. The CDR3 DNA sequence: TGCGCCAGCAGCTTGGTACAGGGGTTAGGAATGAACACTGAAGCTTTCTTT. It is translated as CASSLVQGLGMNTEAFF.

The chain employs TRBV29-1 and TRBJ1-2; D is unresolved. CDR3 length equals 14 residues. CDR1 SQVTM and CDR2 ANQGSEA come from the germline V gene. The V gene lost 7 bases and the J gene lost 4 bases, with 19 bases spanning the gap. The CDR3, as DNA: TGCAGCGCGGTTAGTGTCGGGTTGCGCTATGGCTACACCTTC. Amino acids: CSAVSVGLRYGYTF.

The rearrangement links TRBV5-1 to TRBJ2-7; D remains unclear. CDR3 size: 11 residues. Germline assignment: CDR1 SGHRS and CDR2 YFSETQ. Trimming pared 4 bases from V and 2 bases from J, leaving 4 bases between. The CDR3 nucleotides are TGCGCCAGCAGCGACGCCTACGAGCAGTACTTC. Its protein is CASSDAYEQYF.

This clonotype was counted between two and nine times. The chain couples TRBV4-1 to TRBJ2-1, with D uncertain. TRBJ2-7 explains the end of the DNA better; the J call may be wrong. The CDR3 totals 17 residues. CDR1 and CDR2 (germline): MGHRA, YSYEKL. The CDR3 sequence is CASSQDLAAGSYNEQYF. In DNA, the CDR3 is TGCGCCAGCAGCCAAGATTTGGCGGCAGGTTCCTACAATGAGCAGTACTTC.

The chain couples TRBV29-1 to TRBJ2-2; TRBD2 might be the D (6 bases). The CDR3 consists of 13 residues. CDR1 and CDR2 from the germline V gene are SQVTM and ANQGSEA. Trimming left V 4 bases short and J 7 bases short, with 13 bases between. The CDR3 reads CSVGTGENGELFF. CDR3 bases: TGCAGCGTTGGTACGGGAGAAAACGGGGAGCTGTTTTTT.

Here the CDR3 DNA reads TGTGCCAGCCGTCGGGGGGCTGGCAATGAGCAGTTCTTC. Protein sequence: CASRRGAGNEQFF. The chain uses TRBV12-3 or TRBV12-4 and TRBJ2-1; D perhaps matches TRBD2 (7 bases). This CDR3 is built from 13 residues. Trimming stripped 8 bases from V and 6 bases from J, with 14 bases between.

The chain's CDR3 is CASSLADGQPQHF. The CDR3 DNA reads TGTGCCAGCAGCTTAGCCGACGGCCAGCCCCAGCATTTT. The genes are TRBV7-3 and TRBJ1-5; D uncertain. This CDR3 spans 13 amino acids. V was pared by 2 bases and J by 7 bases, with 9 bases between. CDR1 is SGHTA and CDR2 is FQGTGA in the germline V gene.

The chain uses TRBV5-1 and TRBJ2-7; no definite D call. Trimming pared 1 base from V and 0 bases from J, leaving 17 bases between. Germline V CDR1 and CDR2: SGHRS, YFSETQ. The CDR3 has 17 residues. The CDR3 coding sequence is TGCGCCAGCAGCTTGCCATCAGGATTGATCCTCTCCTACGAGCAGTACTTC. Translated: CASSLPSGLILSYEQYF.

The gene calls are TRBV7-9 and TRBJ1-4; D gene uncertain. V was trimmed by 5 bases and J by 8 bases, leaving 15 bases between them. The CDR3 is made up of 14 amino acids. Per germline, CDR1 SEHNR and CDR2 FQNEAQ (reference sequence). The CDR3: CASSGEGGWEKLFF. Here the CDR3 DNA reads TGTGCCAGCAGCGGCGAGGGAGGGTGGGAAAAACTGTTTTTT.

The chain couples TRBV6-1 to TRBJ1-2; 11 bases fit TRBD1. The V gene's germline CDR1 is MNHNS and CDR2 SASEGT. V dropped 2 bases and J dropped 8; count of bases not matched to a gene: 4. There are 14 residues in the CDR3. The CDR3 reads CASSETRTGGGYTF. In nucleotides, the CDR3 is TGTGCCAGCAGTGAAACCCGGACAGGGGGCGGCTACACCTTC.

This chain joins TRBV28 and TRBJ2-6; TRBD1 is a possible D gene (5 bases). V lost 6 bases and J lost 1, with 22 bases in between. This CDR3 is built from 19 residues. Germline V gives CDR1 MDHEN, CDR2 SYDVKM. The CDR3 nucleotides read TGTGCCAGCAGAAATAGACAGATGTTAAAATATTCTGGGGCCAACGTCCTGACTTTC. This codes for CASRNRQMLKYSGANVLTF.

V is TRBV20-1 and J is TRBJ2-7; TRBD2 might be the D (6 bases). V was trimmed by 6 bases and J by 2 bases, leaving 20 bases between them. This CDR3 has 15 amino acids. Germline V gene sequence: CDR1 DFQATT, CDR2 SNEGSKA (reference sequence). The CDR3 spells CSAKSSGTPTYEQYF. CDR3 bases: TGCAGTGCAAAATCATCCGGGACTCCTACCTACGAGCAGTACTTC.

The rearrangement uses TRBV9 and TRBJ1-6, with D possibly TRBD1 on 5 matching bases. The germline CDR1 and CDR2 sequences are SGDLS and YYNGEE. Deletions cut 3 bases from V and 7 bases from J, with 17 bases between. The CDR3 is made up of 16 amino acids. CDR3: CASSAFLGGPNSPLHF. As DNA, the CDR3 is TGTGCCAGCAGCGCCTTCCTTGGGGGTCCGAATTCACCCCTCCACTTT.